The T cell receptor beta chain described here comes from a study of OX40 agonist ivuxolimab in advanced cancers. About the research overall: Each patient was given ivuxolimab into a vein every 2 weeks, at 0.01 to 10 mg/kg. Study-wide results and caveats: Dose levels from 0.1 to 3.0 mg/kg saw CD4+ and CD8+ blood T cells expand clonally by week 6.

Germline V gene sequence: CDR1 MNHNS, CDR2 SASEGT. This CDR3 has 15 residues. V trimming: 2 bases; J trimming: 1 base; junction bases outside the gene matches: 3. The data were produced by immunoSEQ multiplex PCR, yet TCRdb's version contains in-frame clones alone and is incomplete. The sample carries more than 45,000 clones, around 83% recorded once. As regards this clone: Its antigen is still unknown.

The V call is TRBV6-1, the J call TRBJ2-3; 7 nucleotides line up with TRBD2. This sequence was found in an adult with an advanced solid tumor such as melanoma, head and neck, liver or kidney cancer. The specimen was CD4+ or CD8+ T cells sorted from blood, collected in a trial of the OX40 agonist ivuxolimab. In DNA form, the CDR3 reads TGTGCCAGCAGTGAACCGGGAGGCGGCACAGATACGCAGTATTTT. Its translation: CASSEPGGGTDTQYF.